The T cell receptor beta chain described here comes from a study of blood T cell repertoires in COVID-19. Study as a whole: Material from acute and convalescent COVID-19 was sourced from the United States, Italy and Spain. T cells, B-cell-depleted T cells, or PBMCs provided the cDNA or gDNA that served as material.

Methods used by the authors: Reference gene primer amplification in the assay estimated nucleated cell counts. Libraries were prepared by immunoSEQ multiplex PCR; TCRdb keeps only in-frame clonotypes and omits some of them. That table gives V, J and clone size, and the DNA gave D and trimming. The sample lists about 220,000 clones; roughly 84% were seen once. Germline V gene sequence: CDR1 KGHSH, CDR2 LQKENI. The length of the CDR3 is 16 residues. V was cut by 3 bases and J by 0 bases, with 12 bases left in between. The rearrangement links TRBV18 to TRBJ1-3; D unclear. Sequencing was carried out using peripheral blood. This receptor was obtained from a woman in her sixties or seventies who had recovered from COVID-19. The CDR3 spells CASSPNFRSSGNTIYF. The CDR3, as DNA: TGTGCCAGCTCACCTAATTTCAGGTCCTCTGGAAACACCATATATTTT.